The next 19 T cell receptor beta chains were all read from a single sample in a study of blood T cell repertoires in COVID-19. Some clones are missing from TCRdb's copy, which holds only in-frame ones; the method was immunoSEQ multiplex PCR. The sample carries around 130,000 clones, 85% to 90% recorded once. The sequenced sample consisted of peripheral blood. The receptors here all came from an older man with active COVID-19.

The chain recombines TRBV28 with TRBJ2-5; TRBD2 matches 9 bases. The germline V gene encodes CDR1 MDHEN and CDR2 SYDVKM. The CDR3 is 16 amino acids. J lost 4 bases, V lost 2 bases, and 8 bases had no gene match. The CDR3 nucleotides are TGTGCCAGCAGTTTAACGGTGGGACTAGCAGGAGAGACCCAGTACTTC. Translation: CASSLTVGLAGETQYF.

This chain links TRBV4-1 with TRBJ2-1, with 11 nucleotides matching TRBD2. Germline V gene sequence: CDR1 MGHRA, CDR2 YSYEKL. The CDR3 loop spans 16 amino acids. Trimming at V came to 4 bases and at J to 5 bases, leaving 7 bases not matched to a gene. The CDR3 is CASSLTNSGRDNEQFF. The CDR3 nucleotides are TGCGCCAGCAGCCTGACGAATAGCGGGAGGGACAATGAGCAGTTCTTC.

This clone came up a few times. V and J are TRBV10-3 and TRBJ2-1; 7 nucleotides align to TRBD2. With 8 bases clipped from V and 8 bases from J, the junction kept 3 bases outside the gene matches. This CDR3 comprises 11 residues. Germline CDR1 ENHRY, CDR2 SYGVKD. CDR3 protein: CAIGGSDEQFF. The CDR3 nucleotides are TGTGCCATCGGCGGGAGTGATGAGCAGTTCTTC.

The chain uses TRBV27 and TRBJ1-2, with D uncertain. Germline lookup yields CDR1 MNHEY and CDR2 SMNVEV (reference sequence). The V end lost 3 bases, the J end lost 0 bases, and 8 bases lay between the germline ends. This CDR3 comprises 14 residues. The CDR3 DNA is TGTGCCAGCAGTTTCTTACACCCTAACTATGGCTACACCTTC. It translates to CASSFLHPNYGYTF.

The chain couples TRBV5-1 to TRBJ2-3; D is perhaps TRBD1 (6 bases). The V end was cut by 0 bases, the J end by 4 bases, with 12 bases between. Germline CDR1 SGHRS, CDR2 YFSETQ. The CDR3 length is 15 residues. The CDR3 sequence: CASSLGNRAPDTQYF. CDR3 DNA sequence: TGCGCCAGCAGCTTGGGGAACAGGGCCCCAGATACGCAGTATTTT. Full variable domain (rest looked up from reference TRBV5-1 and TRBJ2-3): KAGVTQTPRYLIKTRGQQVTLSCSPISGHRSVSWYQQTPGQGLQFLFEYFSETQRNKGNFPGRFSGRQFSNSRSEMNVSTLELGDSALYLCASSLGNRAPDTQYFGPGTRLTVL.

This clone was seen more than once but under ten times. The V and J genes are TRBV30 and TRBJ1-6, with unresolved D. CDR3 size: 16 residues. The germline V and J ends were trimmed by 3 bases and 6 bases, with 18 bases remaining between them. Germline V gene data show CDR1 as GTSNPN and CDR2 as SVGIG (reference sequence). The CDR3 is CAWRGPNTGPNSPLHF. For the CDR3, the DNA is TGTGCCTGGAGGGGCCCCAACACCGGTCCTAATTCACCCCTCCACTTT.

The CDR3 loop is CAGGTGPQETQYF. The CDR3 nucleotides are TGTGCCGGGGGGACAGGCCCGCAAGAGACCCAGTACTTC. The chain is built from TRBV5-5 and TRBJ2-5; 8 bases line up with TRBD1. V lost 10 bases, J lost 2 bases, and 7 bases stayed unmatched. This CDR3 comprises 13 residues. Germline CDR1 SGHKS, CDR2 YYEKEE (reference sequence).

The CDR3 nucleotides are TGCGCCAGCAGCTCAAGCACCGGGGGGTACAATGAGCAGTTCTTC. Translation: CASSSSTGGYNEQFF. This sequence joins TRBV5-1 and TRBJ2-1; 7 nucleotides line up with TRBD2. The CDR3 sequence is 15 residues long. V shed 3 bases, J shed 4 bases, and the junction held 7 bases outside the gene matches. CDR1 and CDR2 (germline): SGHRS, YFSETQ.

The chain combines TRBV5-4 with TRBJ2-5; D is possibly TRBD2 (6 bases). Looked up from germline, CDR1 is SGHNT and CDR2 is YYREEE (reference sequence). The CDR3 is 14 amino acids. V lost 2 bases, J lost 5 bases, and 13 bases lay in between. The DNA of the CDR3 is TGTGCCAGCAGCTTTTCCGGGAGTTGGGAGACCCAGTACTTC. Translating it yields CASSFSGSWETQYF. Supplemented by reference TRBV5-4 and TRBJ2-5, the full variable domain reads ETGVTQSPTHLIKTRGQQVTLRCSSQSGHNTVSWYQQALGQGPQFIFQYYREEENGRGNFPPRFSGLQFPNYSSELNVNALELDDSALYLCASSFSGSWETQYFGPGTRLLVL.

The chain carries TRBV15 and TRBJ2-2, with D unresolved. The germline V gene has CDR1 LNHNV and CDR2 YYDKDF (reference sequence). Deletions cut 0 bases from V and 3 bases from J, with 8 bases between. The CDR3 consists of 15 residues. DNA for the CDR3: TGTGCCACCAGCAGAGAGCGGCTCGACACCGGGGAGCTGTTTTTT. Its translation is CATSRERLDTGELFF.

The chain links TRBV28 to TRBJ1-4, with D possibly being TRBD1 (5 bases). Trimming shortened V by 3 bases and J by 8 bases, and 13 bases separated the two germline ends. Germline V gene sequence: CDR1 MDHEN, CDR2 SYDVKM. The CDR3 is 14 amino acids. The CDR3 spells CASSFPGGNEKLFF. DNA of the CDR3: TGTGCCAGCAGTTTTCCCGGGGGAAACGAAAAACTGTTTTTT.

The genes are TRBV4-1 and TRBJ1-2, with D possibly being TRBD1 (6 bases). Trimming took 4 bases from V and 2 from J, leaving 20 bases between them. The CDR3 extends over 17 amino acids. Germline assignment: CDR1 MGHRA and CDR2 YSYEKL. Here the CDR3 DNA reads TGCGCCAGCAGCCTCCCCGGCCGGGGGGCGCAGAACTATGGCTACACCTTC. Translated, it gives CASSLPGRGAQNYGYTF.

The J gene is TRBJ2-1, the V gene TRBV7-2; D ambiguous. This CDR3 is 12 amino acids long. Trimming took off 5 bases at V and 15 bases at J, with 17 bases between the two ends. Per the germline V gene, CDR1 is SGHTA and CDR2 is FQGNSA. CDR3 coding DNA: TGTGCCAGCAGCATACCCGCGGAGCCGCCGTTCTTC. This gives the protein CASSIPAEPPFF.

V gene TRBV5-1 combines with J gene TRBJ2-7; 7 bases agree with TRBD1. This CDR3 has 14 amino acids. V dropped 4 bases and J dropped 7; count of bases not matched to a gene: 11. Per germline, CDR1 SGHRS and CDR2 YFSETQ. The CDR3 DNA sequence: TGCGCCAGCAGCCCGCCGGGACAGCCCAAGGAGCAGTACTTC. It translates to CASSPPGQPKEQYF.

The chain combines TRBV7-2 with TRBJ2-3; 7 bases fit TRBD2. Trimming cost V 5 bases and J 1 base; bases outside gene matches: 6. Germline assignment: CDR1 SGHTA and CDR2 FQGNSA. The CDR3 covers 15 residues. The CDR3 loop is CASSTVTSGTDTQYF. CDR3 nucleotide sequence: TGTGCCAGCAGCACGGTCACTAGCGGCACAGATACGCAGTATTTT.

The rearrangement links TRBV24-1 to TRBJ2-1; 8 bases align to TRBD2. The CDR3 loop spans 16 amino acids. Per germline, CDR1 KGHDR and CDR2 SFDVKD. Trimming at V came to 4 bases and at J to 1 base, leaving 5 bases not matched to a gene. CDR3 DNA: TGTGCCACCAGTGACAATAGCGGGGCGTCCTACAATGAGCAGTTCTTC. Encoded protein: CATSDNSGASYNEQFF.

CDR3 protein: CASSLLAGLSYEQYF. CDR3 DNA: TGTGCCAGCAGCTTACTAGCGGGACTATCCTACGAGCAGTACTTC. The V and J genes are TRBV7-8 and TRBJ2-7; 9 nucleotides match TRBD2. The length of the CDR3 is 15 residues. CDR1 and CDR2 from the germline V gene are SGHVS and FQNEAQ. J was trimmed by 1 base and V by 2 bases; bases with no gene match: 3.

For the CDR3, the DNA is TGTGCCAGCAGTTCGTCAGCGGAACCCTACGAGCAGTACTTC. Translated, it gives CASSSSAEPYEQYF. The chain uses TRBV28 and TRBJ2-7; a weak D match, TRBD2 (5 bases). V lost 4 bases and J lost 2, with 12 bases in between. Germline assignment: CDR1 MDHEN and CDR2 SYDVKM. CDR3 length equals 14 residues. Variable domain in full (rest from reference TRBV28 and TRBJ2-7): DVKVTQSSRYLVKRTGEKVFLECVQDMDHENMFWYRQDPGLGLRLIYFSYDVKMKEKGDIPEGYSVSREKKERFSLILESASTNQTSMYLCASSSSAEPYEQYFGPGTRLTVT.

V usage is TRBV7-8 and J usage is TRBJ2-7; tentatively, D is TRBD2 (5 bases). Trimming removed 5 bases from V and 4 bases from J, with 18 bases in between. This CDR3 contains 15 residues. CDR1 and CDR2 (germline): SGHVS, FQNEAQ. The CDR3 DNA reads TGTGCCAGCAGCCCTCTCTTGAGACCGGGATACGAGCAGTACTTC. Residues: CASSPLLRPGYEQYF. Full variable domain (outside the CDR3, taken from reference TRBV7-8 and TRBJ2-7): GAGVSQSPRYKVAKRGQDVALRCDPISGHVSLFWYQQALGQGPEFLTYFQNEAQLDKSGLPSDRFFAERPEGSVSTLKIQRTQQEDSAVYLCASSPLLRPGYEQYFGPGTRLTVT.